This T cell receptor (beta chain) was retrieved from a study of cytomegalovirus exposure and HLA in healthy donors (dated by TCRdb to about 2017). In terms of the full investigation: An earlier analysis of fewer than 750 of the donors reported about 260 Gb of sequence data and 90 million to 120 million unique TCR beta sequences obtained from around 170 million T cells. About 5 DR-DQ haplotypes were handled as single units for association and clustering, since linkage in the cohort was strong. Besides the first cohort of roughly 640 subjects, a separate validation cohort made up of over 95 different subjects was used. All discovery cohort repertoires had been generated using a single sequencing platform. To predict cytomegalovirus infection status, the study combined high-throughput TCR immunosequencing, statistical association of individual TCRs with disease status, and machine learning. A later analysis re-examined previously published TCR beta repertoires from more than 650 donors and added high-resolution HLA genotyping to investigate patterns of TCR occurrence. Rather than drawing on any new phenotypic data, the later analysis identified candidate immune exposures from TCR beta sequences and the way those sequences occurred across donors. An earlier analysis of around 640 of the donors used high-throughput TCR beta sequencing to judge whether each TCR beta V gene segment behaved as functional or pseudogenic. Roughly 300 gigabases of sequencing data and approximately 85 million unique TCR sequences were included in an early release covering about 620 HLA-typed donors. The study profiled the T cell repertoires of 666 subjects by immunosequencing and related them to cytomegalovirus serostatus. The genetic ancestry cluster associated with self-reported Caucasian donors included 81% of the 300 to 450 genotyped donors. The study was designed to test whether signatures of past pathogen exposure could be identified by cataloging public T cell receptors. Typing coverage varied by locus: about 629-630 donors for A, B, C, DRB1 and DQB1; roughly 510 for DQA1; 600 to 610 for DPA1; roughly 470 for DPB1. HLA typing included class I and class II loci at four-digit resolution. Among about 370 genotyped donors of the cohort, an average of roughly 230,000 unique TCR beta nucleotide sequences was sequenced per donor, of which roughly 18% were non-productive. Genome-wide SNP genotypes for about three fifths of the 666 donors were used in a later genetic analysis, which treated that subset as a discovery cohort. Alongside the repertoire data, information on donor age, sex, ethnicity and CMV serostatus was compiled.

The CDR3 goes from the cysteine to the phenylalanine over 13 residues. The CDR3 DNA has 39 bases and is translated from base 1. The germline V gene sets CDR1 to SGHDN and CDR2 to FVKESK. Only a few counts were recorded for this clone. Its antigen is unknown. Base quality data are lacking; no much larger clone is found one base away. Libraries were constructed by the immunoSEQ multiplex PCR assay. For the multiplex PCR, a mixture combining 60 forward primers for TCR Vbeta segments and 13 reverse primers for TCR Jbeta segments was used. The CDR3 region of rearranged TCR beta genes was amplified from genomic DNA by a multiplex PCR assay. On the Illumina HiSeq System, the amplified TCR beta libraries were sequenced as 87-base-pair reads. As for how the authors treated the data: In a later analysis, some 80 million unique TCR beta chains were counted across the approximately 640 repertoires, and about 9.9 million of these chains were shared by at least two donors. To remove PCR and sequencing errors, raw reads were error-corrected and collapsed into unique sequences using a nearest-neighbor algorithm that merged closely related sequences. Alignment of CDR3 sequences to IMGT reference sequences was used to assign V, D and J gene segments. For a sequence to be retained, at least a six-nucleotide match to both a V gene segment and a J gene segment was required. A rearrangement counted as productive if the CDR3 had no stop codons and remained in frame with V and J, and every other rearrangement counted as non-productive. Following IMGT convention, CDR3 was defined as the stretch from the second conserved V-encoded cysteine to the conserved J-encoded phenylalanine. Sequences without an unambiguous match to a single V gene segment were excluded from the earlier analysis of several hundred of the donors. In an earlier analysis of 587 of the donors, a V segment was called functional when productive rearrangements were above 56.7%, and segregating when the standard deviation between donors exceeded 5%. A statistical classification framework was built for diagnosing cytomegalovirus status from the catalog of TCR beta chain sequences. V and J gene assignment, in a later analysis, came from comparing TCR nucleotide sequences with IMGT/GENE-DB human TR gene sequences. In a later analysis, CDR3 sequences and most-parsimonious VDJ recombination scenarios were assigned using the TCRdist pipeline. In a later analysis, every TCR beta chain was defined by the combination of its CDR3 amino acid sequence and its V-gene family, and reads without a unique V-gene family were dropped. In a later analysis, 550 to 650 highly shared, low-generation-probability nucleotide sequences were removed to address suspected cross-contamination and a sequencing artifact. For each public chain, a later analysis derived a clonal expansion index from normalized ranks of inferred template counts within each repertoire. In a later analysis, generation probabilities were computed using a VDJ recombination model fitted to out-of-frame rearrangements, and the results were checked against IGoR. In a later analysis, TCR-TCR, TCR-HLA and TCR-CMV co-occurrence was scored with hypergeometric tests, and a repertoire-size bias correction was applied to TCR pairs. A later analysis estimated false discovery rates by permuting HLA or CMV assignments 20 times. In a later analysis, co-occurring TCRs were grouped using DBSCAN, and TCRdist sequence similarity was added for clustering within HLA-allele-positive subsets. Co-occurrence clustering excluded repertoires with fewer than 30,000 or more than 120,000 public chains, plus five with anomalous nucleotide sharing. Sourced from immuneACCESS, this table was stored by TCRdb with only in-frame sequences that have V and J called. A share of the clones is absent; for the studies checked, an unresolved V gene accounts for under half, and the remainder has no known explanation. The V and J calls and clone size were taken over from that table, and D and trimming were inferred from the DNA. The sample table lists 150,000 or so clones, 68% of them with a count of one. The ten largest clones take up about 10% of the sample.

The cohort comprised several hundred healthy bone marrow donors. At the time of sampling, all cohort members were nominally healthy, though unrecorded immune exposures were likely present. The donor tested CMV seropositive and was one of the 289 seropositive cohort members. Each donor provided a peripheral blood sample, and peripheral blood mononuclear cells were used for TCR beta sequencing. The Qiagen DNeasy Blood Extraction Kit was used to extract genomic DNA from the blood cell samples. The paper as a whole reports these results and caveats: Presence/absence analyses assumed roughly uniform sequencing depth across donors, an assumption that may not hold. According to a later analysis, TCR association rates differed among HLA loci, with DRB1 alleles showing the most associated TCRs and HLA-C alleles showing the fewest. The 87-base-pair reads could not distinguish some IMGT-functional V segments, including TRBV6-2 and TRBV6-3, so those segments were excluded. According to a later analysis, most CMV-associated TCR beta chains appeared to be HLA-restricted, and the HLA associations seemed to be driven largely by CMV exposure. According to the authors, the approach could potentially be generalized to other disease states and immunological phenotypes. This cohort had only TCR beta chains sequenced, and the lack of alpha or paired-chain data limited which features could be detected. In a later analysis, HLA-associated TCR beta chains showed more clonal expansion and lower generation probabilities than non-associated chains that were equally common. Compared with the roughly 720-donor mean, donors in an Asian-associated ancestry cluster had fewer N-insertions in productive TCRs, according to a later genetic analysis. Immune exposure information for the cohort was limited to CMV serostatus. When HLA alleles, especially DR and DQ, strongly co-occurred, TCR associations were difficult to assign to individual alleles. Correlated functional status among segregating V segments might reflect linkage disequilibrium, but an unknown experimental factor could not be ruled out. Specific HLA alleles were associated with 18,000 or so TCR beta sequences at a false discovery rate of 0.05 in a later analysis. V-gene and J-gene trimming of TCR beta chains was associated with a missense DCLRE1C variant in a later genetic analysis, and the association was replicated in an independent cohort. A further reported finding was that TCR beta sequences accurately predicted the HLA-A and HLA-B alleles for most subjects in the first cohort. Across donors, most TCR sequences were observed very rarely, whereas some public TCRs were present in many individuals. In an earlier analysis of 500 to 650 of the donors, most TCR beta V segments appeared in productive rearrangements about 90% or about 30% of the time, broadly matching IMGT annotations. Because counts were too low, approximately 18 rarely observed V segments, including chromosome 9 orphons, were excluded from the earlier analysis of 500 to 700 of the donors. In vitro tests confirmed that a few of the cytomegalovirus-associated TCR beta chains recognize cytomegalovirus antigens. Cytomegalovirus status was reported to be diagnosed by the classifier with high specificity and sensitivity in both the original and validation cohorts. The study listed approximately 160 TCR beta chains as associated with cytomegalovirus. A cluster of highly shared sequence variants was judged likely to represent a technical artifact of the sequencing pipeline. HLA typing was unavailable for some donors at each locus, so association tests used only the typed subset. A later analysis reported that several top co-occurrence clusters appeared linked to parvovirus B19, influenza, CMV and Epstein-Barr virus.

The receptor was isolated from a man under 40 in good health and CMV-seropositive. Recombination connected TRBV14 to TRBJ2-5, and the D gene may be TRBD2, 5 bases matching. The end of the DNA is better explained by TRBJ2-7, so the J call may be wrong. The sequencing input was PBMCs. CDR3 loop: CASSQAGENEQYF. The DNA sequence reads TGTGCCAGCAGCCAAGCCGGGGAAAACGAGCAGTACTTC.